The 15 T cell receptor beta chains listed next were all sequenced from one sample in a study of blood T cell repertoires in COVID-19. TCRdb's copy holds only in-frame clones and misses some; the assay was immunoSEQ multiplex PCR. The sample has roughly 140,000 clones; roughly 88% are singletons. Input material: peripheral blood. The receptor source for this set is a human donor in a cohort sampled during active COVID-19.

The rearrangement links TRBV7-9 to TRBJ2-4, with 7 bases that match TRBD2. The germline CDR1 and CDR2 sequences are SEHNR and FQNEAQ (reference sequence). This CDR3 has 14 residues. V gave up 0 bases and J gave up 7 bases; unmatched junction bases: 3. As DNA, the CDR3 is TGTGCCAGCAGCTTAGCGCTGGGGGGGAACATTCAGTACTTC. Protein: CASSLALGGNIQYF.

The V call is TRBV5-5, the J call TRBJ2-3; 10 bases match TRBD1. This CDR3 is built from 16 residues. V gave up 4 bases and J gave up 2 bases; unmatched junction bases: 7. Germline V lookup: CDR1 SGHKS, CDR2 YYEKEE (reference sequence). CDR3 nucleotide sequence: TGTGCCAGCAGCCAAAGGACAGGGGGTTCCACAGATACGCAGTATTTT. Translation gives CASSQRTGGSTDTQYF. The whole variable domain, remainder taken from reference TRBV5-5 and TRBJ2-3, is DAGVTQSPTHLIKTRGQQVTLRCSPISGHKSVSWYQQVLGQGPQFIFQYYEKEERGRGNFPDRFSARQFPNYSSELNVNALLLGDSALYLCASSQRTGGSTDTQYFGPGTRLTVL.

V usage is TRBV7-9 and J usage is TRBJ2-7; 8 bases match TRBD1. Germline assignment: CDR1 SEHNR and CDR2 FQNEAQ (reference sequence). Trimming took 5 bases from V and 5 from J; bases not matched to a gene: 8. The CDR3 spans 14 residues. The CDR3 sequence is CASSDRDRQNEQYF. CDR3 coding DNA: TGTGCCAGCAGCGATCGGGACAGGCAAAACGAGCAGTACTTC. Full variable domain (remainder filled in from reference TRBV7-9 and TRBJ2-7): DTGVSQNPRHKITKRGQNVTFRCDPISEHNRLYWYRQTLGQGPEFLTYFQNEAQLEKSRLLSDRFSAERPKGSFSTLEIQRTEQGDSAMYLCASSDRDRQNEQYFGPGTRLTVT.

This chain links TRBV7-8 with TRBJ2-2, with D hard to call. Trimming removed 2 bases at V and 7 bases at J, with 5 bases between. Looked up from germline, CDR1 is SGHVS and CDR2 is FQNEAQ. The CDR3 has 12 residues. CDR3 nucleotides: TGTGCCAGCAGCTTAATCATCGGGGAGCTGTTTTTT. It encodes CASSLIIGELFF.

This clone was found a few times. The J gene is TRBJ1-1, the V gene TRBV7-9, with a possible D match to TRBD1 (6 bases). V was shortened by 0 bases and J by 1 base, with 9 bases between the two germline ends. Germline V gene sequence: CDR1 SEHNR, CDR2 FQNEAQ (reference sequence). This CDR3 spans 15 amino acids. The CDR3 spells CASSLAGRGNTEAFF. For the CDR3, the DNA is TGTGCCAGCAGCTTAGCGGGCAGGGGGAACACTGAAGCTTTCTTT.

This clone was counted once. Other DNA sequences of this sample code for an identical CDR3. V is TRBV4-1 and J is TRBJ2-7; possible D gene TRBD1, 5 bases. The CDR3 covers 14 residues. Deletions cut 1 base from V and 1 base from J, with 8 bases between. From germline, CDR1 is MGHRA and CDR2 YSYEKL. The CDR3 DNA reads as TGCGCCAGCAGCCAAGGTTCAGGGTCCTACGAGCAGTACTTC. Residues: CASSQGSGSYEQYF.

The CDR3 here is CASSLKGWDSKNSPLHF. The CDR3 nucleotides read TGTGCCAGCAGCTTAAAAGGCTGGGACAGCAAGAATTCACCCCTCCACTTT. The chain couples TRBV7-3 to TRBJ1-6; TRBD1 aligns across 7 bases. The length of the CDR3 is 17 residues. V dropped 1 base and J dropped 7; count of bases not matched to a gene: 10. Germline-derived CDR1 and CDR2 are SGHTA and FQGTGA.

This chain joins TRBV27 and TRBJ1-2; D gene uncertain. The germline V gene encodes CDR1 MNHEY and CDR2 SMNVEV (reference sequence). Trimming cost V 6 bases and J 7 bases, with 15 bases left between them. There are 13 residues in the CDR3. Here the CDR3 reads CASSFSGESGYTF. The CDR3, as DNA: TGTGCCAGCAGCTTCTCCGGAGAATCTGGCTACACCTTC.

V gene TRBV6-5 combines with J gene TRBJ2-5, with D unclear. CDR1 is MNHEY and CDR2 is SVGAGI in the germline V gene. CDR3 length equals 14 residues. V shed 6 bases and J shed 5 bases, with 16 bases lying between them. CDR3 sequence: CASSHVSPTETQYF. CDR3 DNA: TGTGCCAGCAGCCACGTGAGCCCTACTGAGACCCAGTACTTC.

This chain joins TRBV6-6 and TRBJ2-1; 7 bases match TRBD1. Germline CDR1 is MNHNY and CDR2 is SVGAGI (reference sequence). CDR3 length: 15 residues. V dropped 4 bases and J dropped 4; count of bases not matched to a gene: 7. CDR3 in DNA: TGTGCCAGCAGTTGGCCCGACAGGGATTACAATGAGCAGTTCTTC. Its translation is CASSWPDRDYNEQFF.

V usage is TRBV27 and J usage is TRBJ2-5; D gene unclear. This CDR3 has 15 amino acids. The ends were cut back, 2 bases at V and 1 base at J, with 11 bases in the middle. CDR1 and CDR2 (germline): MNHEY, SMNVEV (reference sequence). This chain's CDR3 is CASSLMPASQETQYF. CDR3 coding DNA: TGTGCCAGCAGTTTAATGCCTGCTAGCCAAGAGACCCAGTACTTC.

The count of this clone is one. V usage is TRBV7-3 and J usage is TRBJ2-2; possible D gene TRBD1, 6 bases. The CDR3 covers 16 residues. Germline CDR1 and CDR2: SGHTA and FQGTGA. V was pared by 4 bases and J by 1 base, with 13 bases between. DNA for the CDR3: TGTGCCAGCAGCTCTACGGGACACCTGAACACCGGGGAGCTGTTTTTT. Translated: CASSSTGHLNTGELFF.

J is TRBJ2-1 and V is TRBV20-1; D gene uncertain. The germline gives CDR1 DFQATT, CDR2 SNEGSKA (reference sequence). The ends were cut back, 3 bases at V and 8 bases at J, with 5 bases in the middle. The length of the CDR3 is 10 residues. Written as DNA, the CDR3 is TGCAGTGCTAGGGGCTATGAGCAGTTCTTC. It translates to CSARGYEQFF.

The V and J genes are TRBV27 and TRBJ2-1; 8 bases line up with TRBD1. V dropped 8 bases and J dropped 5; count of bases not matched to a gene: 17. The CDR3 has 17 residues. Germline V gene sequence: CDR1 MNHEY, CDR2 SMNVEV (reference sequence). The CDR3 DNA sequence: TGTGCCAGCTTCCCCTTGGGCGGGACAGGTCACCACAATGAGCAGTTCTTC. Protein: CASFPLGGTGHHNEQFF.

V is TRBV6-5 and J is TRBJ1-1, with D uncertain. The length of the CDR3 is 13 residues. Trimming took 5 bases from V and 5 from J, leaving 12 bases between them. Germline-derived CDR1 and CDR2 are MNHEY and SVGAGI. The CDR3 spells CASSLSAGTEAFF. The CDR3, as DNA: TGTGCCAGCAGTCTTTCTGCGGGAACTGAAGCTTTCTTT.